Listed below are T cell receptor beta chains from one sample, sequenced in a study of T-cell memory formation after mild COVID-19. TCRdb itself ran the 5' RACE reads through MiXCR, one entry per CDR3 protein. Here the sample spans more than 350,000 distinct CDR3 sequences, 20% to 25% being singletons. The material sequenced was PBMCs or a T cell subset sorted from them (not recorded which). The receptors originated from an adult woman who had mild COVID-19 (a few samples of this study predate the infection). Cell type and time point are not known. CDR3s include the opening cysteine and the closing phenylalanine or tryptophan. Each record gives: D gene, V gene, J gene, clone size, CDR3 DNA, CDR3 protein. The D gene is left open where the match is weak. Clone size is not always given. Where it is, it says once, few, many or a class for expanded clones.

>.|TRBV2|TRBJ2-7|.
TGTGCCAGCAGCGACGGGGGCCGAAAGGCTCGGAGCTCCTACGAGCAGTACTTC
CASSDGGRKARSSYEQYF
>TRBD2|TRBV19|TRBJ2-4|.
TGTGCCAGTAGACCCCCCTCAGCGGGAGCTGGGGGCATTCAGTACTTC
CASRPPSAGAGGIQYF
>TRBD2|TRBV6-2/TRBV6-3|TRBJ2-7|few
TGTGCCGGCAGGACTAGCGGGAGCCACGAGCAGTACTTC
CAGRTSGSHEQYF
>TRBD2|TRBV10-2|TRBJ2-3|.
TGCGCCAGCAGCCCCGGGACTAGCGGGAGTGGTACGCAGTATTTT
CASSPGTSGSGTQYF
>TRBD1|TRBV5-1|TRBJ2-4|once
TGCGACAGCAGCACAACCGGGACAGGGGGAAACATTCAGTACTTC
CDSSTTGTGGNIQYF
>.|TRBV5-1|TRBJ2-3|few
TGCGCCAGCAGCTTCGGCAGGTCAGTCGCAGATACGCAGTATTTT
CASSFGRSVADTQYF
>.|TRBV9|TRBJ2-7|few
TGTGCCAGCAGCGCCGCCGGGACAAAGAACTACGAGCAGTACTTC
CASSAAGTKNYEQYF
>.|TRBV12-3/TRBV12-4|TRBJ1-3|few
TGTGCCAGCAGTTTTCAGGGCGCTGGAAACACCATATATTTT
CASSFQGAGNTIYF
>TRBD1|TRBV5-1|TRBJ1-1|few
TGCGCCAGCAGCTTGGGACAGGGTACCGCGGCAAACACTGAAGCTTTCTTT
CASSLGQGTAANTEAFF
>TRBD1|TRBV18|TRBJ2-7|.
TGTGCCAGCTCACCCTCGACAGGGTACTACGAGCAGTACTTC
CASSPSTGYYEQYF
>.|TRBV24-1|TRBJ2-3|few
TGTGCCACCAGTGATTTTAGGGGGGAAGATACGCAGTATTTT
CATSDFRGEDTQYF
>TRBD1|TRBV20-1|TRBJ1-1|.
TGCAGTGCTAGCGGATCCGGACAGGGAGACACTGAAGCTTTCTTT
CSASGSGQGDTEAFF
>TRBD1|TRBV6-2/TRBV6-3|TRBJ1-1|.
TGTGCCAGCAGTCTCCGGGACAGTTACACTGAAGCTTTCTTT
CASSLRDSYTEAFF
>.|TRBV11-3|TRBJ2-1|.
TGTGCCAGCAGCTTACAGACGGGACTGTCTGGCGGCAATGAGCAGTTCTTC
CASSLQTGLSGGNEQFF
>.|TRBV5-1|TRBJ1-2|once
TGCGCCAGCAGTTCCGACTGGGGGAAGAACTATGGCTACAACTTC
CASSSDWGKNYGYNF
>.|TRBV7-2|TRBJ2-3|.
TGTGCCAGCAGCTTAGCTCGGGCGGGCGGACCAGATACGCAGTATTTT
CASSLARAGGPDTQYF
>.|TRBV4-2|TRBJ1-3|few
TGTGCCAGCAGCCAAGATGGGCCACGAACGGGAAACACCATATATTTT
CASSQDGPRTGNTIYF
>.|TRBV7-2|TRBJ2-2|.
TGTGCCAGCAGCCCGAGGGGATTCGGGGAGCTGTTTTTT
CASSPRGFGELFF
>.|TRBV19|TRBJ2-1|few
TGTGCCAGTAGGGAAACGGGCCCCAATGAGCAGTTCTTC
CASRETGPNEQFF
>.|TRBV12-3/TRBV12-4|TRBJ2-3|few
TGTGCCAGCAGAGGGAGACTAGAAGTAACAGATACGCAGTATTTT
CASRGRLEVTDTQYF
>.|TRBV20-1|TRBJ2-7|.
TGCAGTGCTGAGTCGGGGGCGTCCTACGAGCAGTACTTC
CSAESGASYEQYF
>.|TRBV7-2|TRBJ2-1|few
TGTGCCAGCAACCCCAATCGGGGCAATGAGCAGTTCTTC
CASNPNRGNEQFF
>.|TRBV5-5|TRBJ1-3|.
TGTGCCAGCAGCTCTACAGCGACCTCTGGAAACACCATATATTTT
CASSSTATSGNTIYF
>.|TRBV4-3|TRBJ2-2|few
TGCGCCAGCAGCGTAGGACGGGGACGGACCGGGGAGCTGTTTTTT
CASSVGRGRTGELFF
>TRBD2|TRBV2|TRBJ2-7|.
TGTGCCAGCAGAGAAAGCGGGGACTACGAGCAGTACTTC
CASRESGDYEQYF
>TRBD1|TRBV20-1|TRBJ1-1|few
TGCAGTGTTCTAACAAACAGGGGGAATACTGAAGCTTTCTTT
CSVLTNRGNTEAFF
>TRBD2|TRBV6-5|TRBJ2-5|.
TGTGCCAGCAGTTATACTAGCGGGGGGGTGTCAGAGACCCAGTACTTC
CASSYTSGGVSETQYF
>TRBD2|TRBV5-1|TRBJ2-7|.
TGCGCCAGCAGCTTGGCCGGTAGCGGGGTACCCTACGAGCAGTACTTC
CASSLAGSGVPYEQYF
>.|TRBV6-2/TRBV6-3|TRBJ1-2|few
TGTGCCAGCAGCCAAGGGCAAAGGGGAAATGGCTACACCTTC
CASSQGQRGNGYTF
>TRBD1|TRBV12-3/TRBV12-4|TRBJ1-2|.
TGTGCCAGCAGTTTGGGGACAGGCCCTTCAGCTAACTATGGCTACACCTTC
CASSLGTGPSANYGYTF
>TRBD2|TRBV5-1|TRBJ2-5|few
TGCGCCAGCAGCAGGGGACTAGCGGGAGAGGTGGAGACCCAGTACTTC
CASSRGLAGEVETQYF
>TRBD1|TRBV5-8|TRBJ2-1|.
TGTGCCAGCAGCTTGTCCGGGACAGGGCCCATTGAGCAGTTCTTC
CASSLSGTGPIEQFF